This T cell receptor beta chain derives from a study of CD8 T cells in Susac syndrome. Regarding the study as a whole: The study admitted that it had a relatively small number of individuals in its TCR sequencing and HLA analysis.

The V and J ends lost 5 bases and 8 bases respectively, with 10 bases between them. The CDR3 is 12 amino acids. Germline V gene lookup returns CDR1 SEHNR and CDR2 FQNEAQ (reference sequence). As for this clonotype: Antigen unknown.

Random-hexamer reverse transcription was applied to roughly 0.5 to 1 ug RNA. The TCR beta CDR3 was amplified by immunoSEQ multiplex PCR across 54 Vbeta, 13 Jbeta. TCRdb reprocessed the immunoSEQ multiplex PCR reads via MiXCR and lists one record per CDR3 protein. This table holds some 170,000 distinct CDR3 sequences, around 94% found once. The T cells that were sequenced for TCR beta were CD8+ and CD4+ cells from blood. Both CD4+ and CD8+ T cells were negatively isolated, and TEMRA cells underwent FACS enrichment. The sequencing sample was made of CD4+ T cells from PBMCs. The TCR originated in a human donor with multiple sclerosis. V gene TRBV7-9 combines with J gene TRBJ1-3; the D is unclear. The CDR3 spells CASSPLGDTIYF. The CDR3 DNA sequence: TGTGCCAGCAGCCCCCTCGGGGACACCATATATTTT.